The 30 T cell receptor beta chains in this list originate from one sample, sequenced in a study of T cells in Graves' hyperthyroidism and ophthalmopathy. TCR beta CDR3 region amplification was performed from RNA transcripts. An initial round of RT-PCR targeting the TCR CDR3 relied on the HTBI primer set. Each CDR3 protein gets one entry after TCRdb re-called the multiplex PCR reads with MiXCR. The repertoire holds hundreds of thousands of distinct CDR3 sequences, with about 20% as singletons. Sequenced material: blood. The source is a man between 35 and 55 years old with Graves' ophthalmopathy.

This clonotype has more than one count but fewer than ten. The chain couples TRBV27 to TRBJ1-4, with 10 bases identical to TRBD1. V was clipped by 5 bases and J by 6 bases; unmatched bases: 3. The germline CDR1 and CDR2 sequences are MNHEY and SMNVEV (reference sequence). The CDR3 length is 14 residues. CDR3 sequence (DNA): TGTGCCAGCAGTCCGGGACAGGGGCATGAAAAACTGTTTTTT. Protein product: CASSPGQGHEKLFF.

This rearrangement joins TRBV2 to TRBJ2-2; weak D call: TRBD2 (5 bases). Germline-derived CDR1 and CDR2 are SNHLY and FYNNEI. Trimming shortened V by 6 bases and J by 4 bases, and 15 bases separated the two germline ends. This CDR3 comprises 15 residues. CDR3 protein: CASRPISGSTGELFF. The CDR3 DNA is TGTGCCAGCAGGCCGATAAGTGGGAGCACCGGGGAGCTGTTTTTT. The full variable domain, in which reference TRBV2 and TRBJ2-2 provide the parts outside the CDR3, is EPEVTQTPSHQVTQMGQEVILRCVPISNHLYFYWYRQILGQKVEFLVSFYNNEISEKSEIFDDQFSVERPDGSNFTLKIRSTKLEDSAMYFCASRPISGSTGELFFGEGSRLTVL.

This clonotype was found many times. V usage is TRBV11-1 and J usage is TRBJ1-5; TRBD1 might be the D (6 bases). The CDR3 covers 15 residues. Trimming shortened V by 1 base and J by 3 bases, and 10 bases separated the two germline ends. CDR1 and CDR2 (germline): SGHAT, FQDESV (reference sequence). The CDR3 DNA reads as TGTGCCAGCAGCTTAGATGGACAGACCAATCAGCCCCAGCATTTT. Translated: CASSLDGQTNQPQHF.

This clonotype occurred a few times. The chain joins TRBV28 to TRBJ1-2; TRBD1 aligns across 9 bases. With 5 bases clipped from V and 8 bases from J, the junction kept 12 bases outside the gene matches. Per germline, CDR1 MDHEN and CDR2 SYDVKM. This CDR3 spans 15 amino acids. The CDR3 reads CASSAPSGTGIGYTF. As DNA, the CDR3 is TGTGCCAGCAGTGCTCCTTCCGGGACAGGGATCGGCTACACCTTC.

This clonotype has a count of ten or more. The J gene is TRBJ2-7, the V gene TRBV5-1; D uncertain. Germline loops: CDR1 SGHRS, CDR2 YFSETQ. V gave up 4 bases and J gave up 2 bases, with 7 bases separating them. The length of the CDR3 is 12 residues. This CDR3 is CASSQTAYEQYF. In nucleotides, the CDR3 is TGCGCCAGCAGCCAGACTGCCTACGAGCAGTACTTC.

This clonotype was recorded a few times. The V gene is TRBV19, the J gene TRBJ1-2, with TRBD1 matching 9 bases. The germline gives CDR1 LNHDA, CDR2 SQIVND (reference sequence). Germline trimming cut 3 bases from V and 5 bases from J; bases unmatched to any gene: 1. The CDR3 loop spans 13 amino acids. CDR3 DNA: TGTGCCAGTAGTATTGGGACAGGGTATGGCTACACCTTC. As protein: CASSIGTGYGYTF.

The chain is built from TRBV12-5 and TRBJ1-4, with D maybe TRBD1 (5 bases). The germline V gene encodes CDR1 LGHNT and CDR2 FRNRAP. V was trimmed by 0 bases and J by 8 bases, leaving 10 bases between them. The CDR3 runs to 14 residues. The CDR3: CASGLVVRGEKLFF. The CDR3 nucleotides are TGTGCTAGTGGTTTGGTAGTGCGGGGGGAAAAACTGTTTTTT.

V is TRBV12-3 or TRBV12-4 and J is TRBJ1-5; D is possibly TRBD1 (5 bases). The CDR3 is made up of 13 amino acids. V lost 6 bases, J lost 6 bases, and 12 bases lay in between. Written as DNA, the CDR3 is TGTGCCAGCAGCCCTCTTGGGGGTCAGCCCCAGCATTTT. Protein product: CASSPLGGQPQHF.

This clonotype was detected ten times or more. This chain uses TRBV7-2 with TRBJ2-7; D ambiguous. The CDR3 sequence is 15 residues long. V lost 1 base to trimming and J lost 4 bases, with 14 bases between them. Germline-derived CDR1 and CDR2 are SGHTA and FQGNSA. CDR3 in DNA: TGTGCCAGCAGCTTAGAGTTAGGGCCGTCGTACGAGCAGTACTTC. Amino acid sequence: CASSLELGPSYEQYF.

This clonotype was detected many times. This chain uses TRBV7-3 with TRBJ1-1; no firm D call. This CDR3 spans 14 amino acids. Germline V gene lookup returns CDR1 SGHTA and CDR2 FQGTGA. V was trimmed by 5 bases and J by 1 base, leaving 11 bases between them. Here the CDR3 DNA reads TGTGCCAGCAGCCCCACGACGGCGAACACTGAAGCTTTCTTT. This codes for CASSPTTANTEAFF.

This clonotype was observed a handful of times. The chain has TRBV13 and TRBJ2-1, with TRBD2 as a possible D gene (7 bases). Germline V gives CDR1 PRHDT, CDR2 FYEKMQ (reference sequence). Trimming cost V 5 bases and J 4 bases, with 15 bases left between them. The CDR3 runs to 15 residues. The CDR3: CASSPFEGGYNEQFF. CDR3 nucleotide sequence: TGTGCCAGCAGCCCTTTTGAGGGGGGGTACAATGAGCAGTTCTTC. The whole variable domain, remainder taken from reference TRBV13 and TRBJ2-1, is AAGVIQSPRHLIKEKRETATLKCYPIPRHDTVYWYQQGPGQDPQFLISFYEKMQSDKGSIPDRFSAQQFSDYHSELNMSSLELGDSALYFCASSPFEGGYNEQFFGPGTRLTVL.

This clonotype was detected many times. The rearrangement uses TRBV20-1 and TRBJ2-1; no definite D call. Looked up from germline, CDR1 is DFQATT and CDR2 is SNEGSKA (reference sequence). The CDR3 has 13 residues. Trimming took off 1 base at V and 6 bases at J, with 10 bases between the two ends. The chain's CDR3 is CSARGERFNEQFF. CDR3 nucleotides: TGCAGTGCTAGAGGAGAGCGATTCAATGAGCAGTTCTTC.

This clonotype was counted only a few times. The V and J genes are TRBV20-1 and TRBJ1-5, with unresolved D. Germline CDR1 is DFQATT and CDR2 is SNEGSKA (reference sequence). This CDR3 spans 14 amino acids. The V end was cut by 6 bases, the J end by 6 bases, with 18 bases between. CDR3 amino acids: CSARPPGSGQPQHF. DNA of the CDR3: TGCAGTGCCCGCCCGCCCGGCTCGGGTCAGCCCCAGCATTTT.

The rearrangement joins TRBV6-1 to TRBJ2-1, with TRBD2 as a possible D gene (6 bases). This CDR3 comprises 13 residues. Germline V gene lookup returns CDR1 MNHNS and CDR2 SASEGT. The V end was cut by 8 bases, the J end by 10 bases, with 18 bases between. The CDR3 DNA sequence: TGTGCCAGCTCTAAGGTGAAGGAGGGAGAGCAGTTCTTC. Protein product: CASSKVKEGEQFF.

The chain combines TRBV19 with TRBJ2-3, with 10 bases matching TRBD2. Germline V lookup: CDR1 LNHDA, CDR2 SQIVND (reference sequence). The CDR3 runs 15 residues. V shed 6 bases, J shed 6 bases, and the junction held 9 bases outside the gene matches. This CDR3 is CASSPASGSWDTQYF. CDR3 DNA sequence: TGTGCCAGTAGCCCAGCTAGCGGGAGTTGGGATACGCAGTATTTT.

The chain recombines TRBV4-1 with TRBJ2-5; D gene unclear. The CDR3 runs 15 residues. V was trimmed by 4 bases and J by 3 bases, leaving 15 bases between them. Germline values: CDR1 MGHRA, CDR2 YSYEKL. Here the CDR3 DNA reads TGCGCCAGCAGCCTAGCCACCGCGACTGAAGAGACCCAGTACTTC. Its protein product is CASSLATATEETQYF.

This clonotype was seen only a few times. CDR3 DNA sequence: TGTGCCAGTGAAACCGGGACAGCCGCGAACACCGGGGAGCTGTTTTTT. Its protein product is CASETGTAANTGELFF. The J gene is TRBJ2-2, the V gene TRBV6-1; 7 bases are shared with TRBD1. Germline V gives CDR1 MNHNS, CDR2 SASEGT. V trimming: 9 bases; J trimming: 0 bases; junction bases outside the gene matches: 10. The CDR3 has 16 amino acids.

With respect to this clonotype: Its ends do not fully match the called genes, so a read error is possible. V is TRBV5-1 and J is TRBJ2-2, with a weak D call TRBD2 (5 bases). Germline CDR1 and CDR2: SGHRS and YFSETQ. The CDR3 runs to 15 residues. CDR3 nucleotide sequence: TGCGCCAGCACCGGTGGCAGGCCGAACACCGGGGAGCTGCTTTTT. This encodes CASTGGRPNTGELLF. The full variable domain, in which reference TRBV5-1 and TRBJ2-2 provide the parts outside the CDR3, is KAGVTQTPRYLIKTRGQQVTLSCSPISGHRSVSWYQQTPGQGLQFLFEYFSETQRNKGNFPGRFSGRQFSNSRSEMNVSTLELGDSALYLCASTGGRPNTGELLFGEGSRLTVL.

CDR3 in amino acids: CSASAQSPLLYEQYF. DNA of the CDR3: TGCAGTGCTAGTGCCCAGTCTCCCCTCTTATACGAGCAGTACTTC. The rearrangement joins TRBV20-1 to TRBJ2-7, with no clear D. The CDR3 is 15 amino acids. The germline V gene encodes CDR1 DFQATT and CDR2 SNEGSKA (reference sequence). V lost 3 bases and J 4 bases, leaving 19 bases between the germline ends.

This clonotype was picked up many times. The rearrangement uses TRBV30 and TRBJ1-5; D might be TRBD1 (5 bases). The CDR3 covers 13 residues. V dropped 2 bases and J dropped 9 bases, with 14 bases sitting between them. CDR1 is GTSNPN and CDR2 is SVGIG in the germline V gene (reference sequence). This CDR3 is CAWSSGPEGPQHF. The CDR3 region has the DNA TGTGCCTGGAGTTCGGGACCCGAGGGGCCCCAGCATTTT. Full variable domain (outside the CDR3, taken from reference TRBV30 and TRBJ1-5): SQTIHQWPATLVQPVGSPLSLECTVEGTSNPNLYWYRQAAGRGLQLLFYSVGIGQISSEVPQNLSASRPQDRQFILSSKKLLLSDSGFYLCAWSSGPEGPQHFGDGTRLSIL.

CDR3 bases: TGTGCCAGCAGTACCCGGGACTCCCCCAATTATAATTCACCCCTCCACTTT. This translates into CASSTRDSPNYNSPLHF. The rearrangement joins TRBV27 to TRBJ1-6; maybe TRBD1 (5 bases). In germline, CDR1 is MNHEY, CDR2 SMNVEV (reference sequence). V gave up 5 bases and J gave up 4 bases, with 18 bases separating them. This CDR3 region has 17 residues.

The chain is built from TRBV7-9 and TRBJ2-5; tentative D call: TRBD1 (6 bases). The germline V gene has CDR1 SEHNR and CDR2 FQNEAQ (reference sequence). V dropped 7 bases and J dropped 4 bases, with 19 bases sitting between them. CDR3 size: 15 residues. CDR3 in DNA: TGTGCCAGCAACTCACAGGGATTGAAAGGAGAGACCCAGTACTTC. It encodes CASNSQGLKGETQYF.

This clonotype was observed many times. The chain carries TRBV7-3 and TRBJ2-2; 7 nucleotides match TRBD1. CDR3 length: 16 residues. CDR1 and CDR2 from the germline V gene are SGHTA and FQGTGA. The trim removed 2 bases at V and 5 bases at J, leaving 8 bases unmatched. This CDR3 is CASSLGNTGVTGELFF. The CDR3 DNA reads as TGTGCCAGCAGCTTAGGAAATACAGGGGTTACCGGGGAGCTGTTTTTT. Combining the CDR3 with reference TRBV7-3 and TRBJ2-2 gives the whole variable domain GAGVSQTPSNKVTEKGKYVELRCDPISGHTALYWYRQSLGQGPEFLIYFQGTGAADDSGLPNDRFFAVRPEGSVSTLKIQRTERGDSAVYLCASSLGNTGVTGELFFGEGSRLTVL.

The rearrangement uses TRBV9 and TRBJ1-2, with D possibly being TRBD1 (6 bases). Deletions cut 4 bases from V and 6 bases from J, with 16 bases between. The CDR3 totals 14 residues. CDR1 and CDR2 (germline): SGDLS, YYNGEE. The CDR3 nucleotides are TGTGCCAGCAGCCCTTCAGACAGGTTCCATGGCTACACCTTC. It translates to CASSPSDRFHGYTF.

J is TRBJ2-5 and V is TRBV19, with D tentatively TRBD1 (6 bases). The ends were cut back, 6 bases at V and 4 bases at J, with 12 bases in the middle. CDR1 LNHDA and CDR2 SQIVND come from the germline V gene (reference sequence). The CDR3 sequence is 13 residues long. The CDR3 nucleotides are TGTGCCAGTAGCTCGGCCAGGGGAGAGACCCAGTACTTC. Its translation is CASSSARGETQYF.

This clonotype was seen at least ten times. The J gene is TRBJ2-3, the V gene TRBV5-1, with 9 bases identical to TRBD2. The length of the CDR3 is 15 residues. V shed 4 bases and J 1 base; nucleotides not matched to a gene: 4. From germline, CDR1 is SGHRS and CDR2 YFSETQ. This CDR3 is CASSPRTSGTDTQYF. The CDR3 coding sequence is TGCGCCAGCAGCCCACGGACTAGCGGCACAGATACGCAGTATTTT.

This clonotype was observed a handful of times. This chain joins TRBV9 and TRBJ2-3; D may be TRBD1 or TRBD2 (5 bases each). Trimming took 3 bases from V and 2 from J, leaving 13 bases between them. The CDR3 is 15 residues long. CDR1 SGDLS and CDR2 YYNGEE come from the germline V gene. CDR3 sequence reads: CASSARDPDTDTQYF. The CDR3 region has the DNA TGTGCCAGCAGCGCCCGGGACCCGGACACAGATACGCAGTATTTT.

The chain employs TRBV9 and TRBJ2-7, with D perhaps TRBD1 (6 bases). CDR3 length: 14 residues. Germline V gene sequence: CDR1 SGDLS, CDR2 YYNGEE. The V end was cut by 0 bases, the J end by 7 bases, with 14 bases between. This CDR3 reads CASSVDRAYGEQYF. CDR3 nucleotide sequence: TGTGCCAGCAGCGTAGACAGGGCGTATGGGGAGCAGTACTTC.

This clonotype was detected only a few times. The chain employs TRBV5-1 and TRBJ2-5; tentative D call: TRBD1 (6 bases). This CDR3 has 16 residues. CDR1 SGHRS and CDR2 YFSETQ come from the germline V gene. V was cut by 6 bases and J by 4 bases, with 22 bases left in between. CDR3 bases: TGCGCCAGCACCCACCAAGGGGGTTACGTACGAGAGACCCAGTACTTC. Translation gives CASTHQGGYVRETQYF.

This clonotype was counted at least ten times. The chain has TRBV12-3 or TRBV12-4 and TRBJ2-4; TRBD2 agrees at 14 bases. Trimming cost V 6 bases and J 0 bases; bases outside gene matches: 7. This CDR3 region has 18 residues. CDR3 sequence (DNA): TGTGCCAGCAGCCGGACTAGCGGGAGGATGGAAGCCAAAAACATTCAGTACTTC. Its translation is CASSRTSGRMEAKNIQYF.